The 7 T cell receptor beta chains listed next were all sequenced from one sample in a study of T cell repertoires in cytomegalovirus infection. Their cognate antigens are unknown. TCRdb reprocessed the reads with MiXCR, giving one entry per CDR3 protein. The sample holds around 540,000 distinct CDR3 sequences; around 35% are singletons and the top ten take roughly a sixth. The sequencing used cultured PBMCs, collected from culture after CMV antigen stimulation. The receptor set was obtained from a human donor in good health (CMV status not recorded). Some clones in this sample may be carry-over from other donors' samples.

The gene calls are TRBV20-1 and TRBJ1-1; D unclear. V dropped 3 bases and J dropped 0 bases, with 11 bases sitting between them. The CDR3 has 14 amino acids. The germline V gene encodes CDR1 DFQATT and CDR2 SNEGSKA (reference sequence). The CDR3 is CSASRGLMNTEAFF. CDR3 sequence (DNA): TGCAGTGCTAGTCGCGGCCTCATGAACACTGAAGCTTTCTTT.

This clonotype was seen many times. The chain has TRBV11-3 and TRBJ1-2, with no clear D. V was clipped by 4 bases and J by 8 bases, with 14 bases between them. The CDR3 contains 13 residues. CDR1 and CDR2 (germline): SGHNT, YENEEA. The CDR3: CASSSRTWWGYTF. Written as DNA, the CDR3 is TGTGCCAGCAGCTCCCGGACCTGGTGGGGCTACACCTTC.

This clonotype was seen a few times. This chain connects TRBV3-1 to TRBJ2-7; D is unresolved. The V end was cut by 2 bases, the J end by 3 bases, with 8 bases between. Per germline, CDR1 LGHDT and CDR2 YNNKEL (reference sequence). This CDR3 contains 13 residues. CDR3 sequence reads: CASSQRENYEQYF. The CDR3, as DNA: TGTGCCAGCAGCCAACGCGAAAACTACGAGCAGTACTTC.

The CDR3 loop is CAISLGQVTDTQYF. The CDR3 DNA reads TGTGCCATCAGCCTGGGACAGGTCACAGATACGCAGTATTTT. This chain uses TRBV10-3 with TRBJ2-3, with 8 bases matching TRBD1. Germline V gives CDR1 ENHRY, CDR2 SYGVKD. V shed 6 bases, J shed 2 bases, and the junction held 4 bases outside the gene matches. This CDR3 spans 14 amino acids.

The J gene is TRBJ1-4, the V gene TRBV14; 9 positions match TRBD1. This CDR3 contains 15 residues. Germline loops: CDR1 SGHDN, CDR2 FVKESK. V lost 4 bases to trimming and J lost 10 bases; unmatched junction nucleotides: 10. CDR3 sequence reads: CASSLATGGSGKLFF. The DNA of the CDR3 is TGTGCCAGCAGCCTCGCAACAGGGGGCAGCGGAAAACTGTTTTTT.

This clonotype has a count of ten or more. The V gene is TRBV11-2, the J gene TRBJ2-5; D assignment may be TRBD1 or TRBD2 (6 bases each). CDR1 and CDR2 from the germline V gene are SGHAT and FQNNGV. V was pared by 8 bases and J by 4 bases, with 17 bases between. The CDR3 sequence is 14 residues long. The CDR3 loop is CASANREVGETQYF. The CDR3 region has the DNA TGTGCCAGCGCCAACAGGGAGGTGGGAGAGACCCAGTACTTC.

This clonotype was seen a handful of times. The chain is built from TRBV12-5 and TRBJ2-5; D perhaps matches TRBD1 (5 bases). Germline CDR1 and CDR2: LGHNT and FRNRAP. The CDR3 is 13 residues long. V was trimmed by 2 bases and J by 3 bases, leaving 7 bases between them. CDR3 amino acids: CASGLPTEETQYF. Written as DNA, the CDR3 is TGTGCTAGTGGTTTGCCGACAGAAGAGACCCAGTACTTC.